This T cell receptor beta chain was sequenced in a study of cytomegalovirus exposure and HLA in healthy donors. General observations from the study: Over 15,000 TCR beta sequences were associated with HLA alleles at 0.05 false discovery rate in a later analysis.

The donors (healthy individuals) were bone marrow donors. As concerns this clone: What it binds is not known.

The study ran its PCR with 60 Vbeta and 13 Jbeta primers. TCRdb's copy holds only in-frame clones and misses some; the assay was immunoSEQ multiplex PCR. Of about 170,000 clones in the sample, roughly 85% were seen once. Sequencing was performed on PBMCs. This TCR came from a boy under 10 years old in good health and CMV-seronegative.

The CDR3 protein is CASSFGGPGWDEKLFF. DNA of the CDR3: TGCGCCAGCAGCTTCGGGGGGCCCGGCTGGGATGAAAAACTGTTTTTT. The V call is TRBV5-1, the J call TRBJ1-4, with D maybe TRBD1 (6 bases). Trimming cost V 2 bases and J 6 bases, with 17 bases left between them. The CDR3 contains 16 residues. Germline V lookup: CDR1 SGHRS, CDR2 YFSETQ. The full variable domain, rest sourced from reference TRBV5-1 and TRBJ1-4, is KAGVTQTPRYLIKTRGQQVTLSCSPISGHRSVSWYQQTPGQGLQFLFEYFSETQRNKGNFPGRFSGRQFSNSRSEMNVSTLELGDSALYLCASSFGGPGWDEKLFFGSGTQLSVL.